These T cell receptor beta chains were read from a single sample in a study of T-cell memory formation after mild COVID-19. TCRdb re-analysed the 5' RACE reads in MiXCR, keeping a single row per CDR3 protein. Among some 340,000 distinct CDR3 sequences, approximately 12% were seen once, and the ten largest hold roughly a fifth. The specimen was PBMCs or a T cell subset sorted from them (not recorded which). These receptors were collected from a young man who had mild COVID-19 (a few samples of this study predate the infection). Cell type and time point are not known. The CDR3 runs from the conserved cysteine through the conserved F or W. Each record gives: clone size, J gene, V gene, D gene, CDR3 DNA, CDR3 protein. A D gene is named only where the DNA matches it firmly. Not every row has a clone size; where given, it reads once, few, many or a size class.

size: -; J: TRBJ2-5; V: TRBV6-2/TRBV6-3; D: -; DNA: TGTGCCAGCAGTTACTTCGAGACCCAGTACTTC; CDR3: CASSYFETQYF
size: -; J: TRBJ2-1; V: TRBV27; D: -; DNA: TGTGCCAGCAGTGCTCAAATGTTCAATGAGCAGTTCTTC; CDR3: CASSAQMFNEQFF
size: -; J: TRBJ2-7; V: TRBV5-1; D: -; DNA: TGCGCCAACCCCTTGACAGTGCCCTACGAGCAGTACTTC; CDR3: CANPLTVPYEQYF
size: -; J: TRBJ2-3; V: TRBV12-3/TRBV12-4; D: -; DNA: TGTGCCAGCAGTGCCGAGGGAGATACGCAGTATTTT; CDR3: CASSAEGDTQYF
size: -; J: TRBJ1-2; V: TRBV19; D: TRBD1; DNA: TGTGCCAGTAGTATAGGATGGACAGGGAAAAGCTATGGCTACACCTTC; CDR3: CASSIGWTGKSYGYTF
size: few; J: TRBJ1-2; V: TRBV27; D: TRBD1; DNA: TGTGCCAGCAGTGACAGGGGTGGCTACACCTTC; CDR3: CASSDRGGYTF
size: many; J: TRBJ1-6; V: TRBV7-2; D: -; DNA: TGTGCCAGCAGCTCCGACCCCGGGATCTCACCCCTCCACTTT; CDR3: CASSSDPGISPLHF
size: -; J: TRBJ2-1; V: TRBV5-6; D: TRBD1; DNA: TGTGCCAGCAGCTTTATAGGGACAGGGGACTTCAATGAGCAGTTCTTC; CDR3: CASSFIGTGDFNEQFF
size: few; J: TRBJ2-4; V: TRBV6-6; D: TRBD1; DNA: TGTGCCAGCAGTCCAACAGGGGCACTAGCCAAAAACATTCAGTACTTC; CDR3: CASSPTGALAKNIQYF
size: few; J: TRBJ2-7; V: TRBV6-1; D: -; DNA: TGTGCCAGCCCCAGGGACCCGACGAACTACGAGCAGTACTTC; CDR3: CASPRDPTNYEQYF
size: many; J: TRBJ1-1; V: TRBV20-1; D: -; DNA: TGCAGTGCTAGTGACGGATTCATGAACACTGAAGCTTTCTTT; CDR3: CSASDGFMNTEAFF
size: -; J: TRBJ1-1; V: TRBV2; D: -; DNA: TGTGCCAGCAAGCTCTCCCCTATGAACACTGAAGCTTTCTTT; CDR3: CASKLSPMNTEAFF
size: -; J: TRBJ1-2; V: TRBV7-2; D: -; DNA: TGTGCCAGCAGCTTAGACGGAATGGGCTATGGCTACACCTTC; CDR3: CASSLDGMGYGYTF
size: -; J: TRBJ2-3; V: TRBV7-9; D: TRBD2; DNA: TGTGCCAGCAGTTCCGGGACCGAATTCTCTAGCGGGGTCACAGATACGCAGTATTTT; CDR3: CASSSGTEFSSGVTDTQYF
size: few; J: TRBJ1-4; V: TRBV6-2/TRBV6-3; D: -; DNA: TGTGCCAGCAGTTCCGGGGGTGCAACTAATGAAAAACTGTTTTTT; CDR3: CASSSGGATNEKLFF
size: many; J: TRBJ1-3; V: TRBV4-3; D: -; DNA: TGCGCCAGCAGCCAAGATAGGAACTCTGGGGACACCATATATTTT; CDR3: CASSQDRNSGDTIYF
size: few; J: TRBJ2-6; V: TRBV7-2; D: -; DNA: TGTGCCAGCAGCCGGGGGGCCGGTGCTGCCAACGTCCTGACTTTC; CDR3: CASSRGAGAANVLTF
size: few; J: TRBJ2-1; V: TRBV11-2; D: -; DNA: TGTGCCAGCACCCAGGGAGCGAGTAACTACAATGAGCAGTTCTTC; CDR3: CASTQGASNYNEQFF
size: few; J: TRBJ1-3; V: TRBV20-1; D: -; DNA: TGCAGTGCGGTTACAGGGACCGCTGGAAACACCATATATTTT; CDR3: CSAVTGTAGNTIYF
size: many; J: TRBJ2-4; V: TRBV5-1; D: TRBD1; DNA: TGCGCCAGCAGCCCGACAGGGGAGAACATTCAGTACTTC; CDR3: CASSPTGENIQYF
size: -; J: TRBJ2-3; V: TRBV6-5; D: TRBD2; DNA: TGTGCCAGCAGTAATCTAGCGGGGGAAGCGACAGATACGCAGTATTTT; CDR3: CASSNLAGEATDTQYF
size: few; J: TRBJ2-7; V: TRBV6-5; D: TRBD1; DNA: TGTGCCAGCAGGACGACAGGGGGGACCTACGAGCAGTACTTC; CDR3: CASRTTGGTYEQYF
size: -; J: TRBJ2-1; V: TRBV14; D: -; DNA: TGTGCCAGCAGCCCCGGTGGGGGGTGGGGCTCCTACAATGAGCAGTTCTTC; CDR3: CASSPGGGWGSYNEQFF
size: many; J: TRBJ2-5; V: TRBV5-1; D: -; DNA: TGCGCCAGCAGCATCCCGGGCGAAGAGACCCAGTACTTC; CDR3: CASSIPGEETQYF
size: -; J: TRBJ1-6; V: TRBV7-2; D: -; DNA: TGTGCCAGCAGCTGGATACAGGGTGATTGGGAAAAAAATTCACCCCTCCACTTT; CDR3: CASSWIQGDWEKNSPLHF
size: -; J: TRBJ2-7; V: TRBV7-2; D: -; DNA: TGTGCCAGCAGCTCCCCCACGGGGCCTGGAACCTACGAGCAGTACTTC; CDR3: CASSSPTGPGTYEQYF
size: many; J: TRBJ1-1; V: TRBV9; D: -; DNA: TGTGCCAGCAGCGCGGGGGGCGGAAACACTGAAGCTTTCTTT; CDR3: CASSAGGGNTEAFF
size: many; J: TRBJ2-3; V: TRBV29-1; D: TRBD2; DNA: TGCAGCGTTGAAGTCTGGAGCGGGGGCCAAAGCACAGATACGCAGTATTTT; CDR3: CSVEVWSGGQSTDTQYF
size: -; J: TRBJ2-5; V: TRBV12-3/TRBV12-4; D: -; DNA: TGTGCCAGCAGTTTTGGGGGGGGCCCCGAGACCCAGTACTTC; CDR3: CASSFGGGPETQYF
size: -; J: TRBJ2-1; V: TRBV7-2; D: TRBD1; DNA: TGTGCCAGCAGCTGGGGACAGGGGGTCTCCAATGAGCAGTTCTTC; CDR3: CASSWGQGVSNEQFF
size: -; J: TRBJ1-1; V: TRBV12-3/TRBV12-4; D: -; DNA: TGTGCCAGCAAGGGGTATCGGGGCACTGAAGCTTTCTTT; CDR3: CASKGYRGTEAFF
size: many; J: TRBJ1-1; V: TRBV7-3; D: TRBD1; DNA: TGTGCCAGCAGAATGACAGGGGGCACTGAAGCTTTCTTT; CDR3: CASRMTGGTEAFF
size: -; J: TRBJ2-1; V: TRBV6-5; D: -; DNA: TGTGCCAGCAGTTACTCGAACGGGGCGTACAATGAGCAGTTCTTC; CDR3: CASSYSNGAYNEQFF
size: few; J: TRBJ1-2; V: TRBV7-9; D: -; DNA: TGTGCCAGCAGCGGACGAGCCGATCCCTCAGACGGCTACACCTTC; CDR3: CASSGRADPSDGYTF
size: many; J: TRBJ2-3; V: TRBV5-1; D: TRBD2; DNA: TGCGCCAGCAGCTTCGGGGGGGCTGCAGATACGCAGTATTTT; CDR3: CASSFGGAADTQYF
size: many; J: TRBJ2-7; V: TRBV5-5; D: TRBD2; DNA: TGTGCCAGCAGCTTGACAGCGGGGGCGATCTACGAGCAGTACTTC; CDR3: CASSLTAGAIYEQYF
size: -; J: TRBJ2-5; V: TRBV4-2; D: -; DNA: TGTGCCAGCAGCCAAGATAGGGTCCTAGGTGGCGATAGGGAGAGAGAGACCCAGTACTTC; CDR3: CASSQDRVLGGDRERETQYF
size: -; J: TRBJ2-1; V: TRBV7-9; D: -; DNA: TGTGCCAGCAGCATCGACGGCCCCAATGAGCAGTTCTTC; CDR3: CASSIDGPNEQFF
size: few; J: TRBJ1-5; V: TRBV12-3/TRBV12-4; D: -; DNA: TGTGCCAGCGGCAGTCCACAGTATAGCAATCAGCCCCAGCATTTT; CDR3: CASGSPQYSNQPQHF
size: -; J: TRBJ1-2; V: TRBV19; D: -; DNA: TGTGCCAGTAGTGTTCGGGAGGGGCAGGTCTATGGCTACACCTTC; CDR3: CASSVREGQVYGYTF
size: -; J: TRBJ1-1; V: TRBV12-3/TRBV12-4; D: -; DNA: TGTGCCAGCAGTTTGGACTTCCGAAATCGGGAAACTGAAGCTTTCTTT; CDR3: CASSLDFRNRETEAFF
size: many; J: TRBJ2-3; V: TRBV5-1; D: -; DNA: TGCGCCAGCAGCTTGGAGGGGGACGCCTCCGGCACAGATACGCAGTATTTT; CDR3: CASSLEGDASGTDTQYF
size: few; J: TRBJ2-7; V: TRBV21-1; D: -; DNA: TGTGCCAGCAGCAAAAACAGGGGACGGTCCTACGAGCAGTACTTC; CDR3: CASSKNRGRSYEQYF
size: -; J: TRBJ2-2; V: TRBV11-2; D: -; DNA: TGTGCCAGCAGCTTAAATCCAGCGAACACCGGGGAGCTGTTTTTT; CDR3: CASSLNPANTGELFF
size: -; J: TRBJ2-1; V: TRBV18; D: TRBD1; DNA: TGTGCCAGCTCGCAGGGACAGGGGGCGAACAATGAGCAGTTCTTC; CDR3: CASSQGQGANNEQFF
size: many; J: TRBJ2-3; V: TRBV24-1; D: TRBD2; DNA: TGTGCCATCGCTGGGGCGGGGGGGCCTGGAGATACGCAGTATTTT; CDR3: CAIAGAGGPGDTQYF
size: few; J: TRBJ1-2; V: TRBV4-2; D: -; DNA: TGTGCCAGCAGCCAAGCGGGGTGGTATGGCTACACCTTC; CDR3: CASSQAGWYGYTF
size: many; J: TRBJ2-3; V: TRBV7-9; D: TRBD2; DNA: TGTGCCAGCAGCTTAACTAGCGGGGCGCCAGATACGCAGTATTTT; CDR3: CASSLTSGAPDTQYF
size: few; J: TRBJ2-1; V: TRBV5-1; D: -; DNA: TGCGCCAGCAATTACGGGAGCTCCTACAATGAGCAGTTCTTC; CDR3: CASNYGSSYNEQFF
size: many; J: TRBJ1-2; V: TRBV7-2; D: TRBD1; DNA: TGTGCCAGCAGCTCGGGACAGGGGTATGGCTACACCTTC; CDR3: CASSSGQGYGYTF
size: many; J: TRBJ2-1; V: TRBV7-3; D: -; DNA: TGTGCCAGCAGCTTATCTTCCCTTGGCAATGAGCAGTTCTTC; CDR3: CASSLSSLGNEQFF
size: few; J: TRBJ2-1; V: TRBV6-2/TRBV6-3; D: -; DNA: TGTGCCAGCAGCCCGAGGGAAGACTACAATGAGCAGTTCTTC; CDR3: CASSPREDYNEQFF
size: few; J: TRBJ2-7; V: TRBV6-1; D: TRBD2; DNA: TGTGCCAGCAGGGGACTAGCGGGGGATTCCTACGAGCAGTACTTC; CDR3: CASRGLAGDSYEQYF
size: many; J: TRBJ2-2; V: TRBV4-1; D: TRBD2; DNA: TGCGCCAGCAGCCAAGTGGCGGGGGGGACCGGGGAGCTGTTTTTT; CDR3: CASSQVAGGTGELFF